This TCR beta chain appears in the sequencing data of a study of blood T cell repertoires in COVID-19. Study-level background: The study drew acute and convalescent COVID-19 samples from the United States, Italy and Spain. Nucleic acid was either cDNA or gDNA, and it came from T cells, B-cell-depleted T cells, or PBMCs.

Measured with immunoSEQ multiplex PCR; TCRdb has only the in-frame clones, and not every one. The table has approximately 140,000 clones, roughly nine tenths seen once; the top ten hold roughly an eighth. The germline CDR1 and CDR2 sequences are SNHLY and FYNNEI. Between the trimmed V and J ends, which lost 8 bases and 0 bases, there was a span of 11 bases. There are 14 residues in the CDR3. The sequence came from a man between 18 and 29 years old with COVID-19, enrolled during active disease. The V and J genes are TRBV2 and TRBJ2-1, with D possibly matching TRBD2 (6 bases). Sequencing used peripheral blood. The CDR3 is CASLAASSYNEQFF. The DNA for the CDR3 is TGTGCCAGCTTAGCGGCTAGCTCCTACAATGAGCAGTTCTTC.